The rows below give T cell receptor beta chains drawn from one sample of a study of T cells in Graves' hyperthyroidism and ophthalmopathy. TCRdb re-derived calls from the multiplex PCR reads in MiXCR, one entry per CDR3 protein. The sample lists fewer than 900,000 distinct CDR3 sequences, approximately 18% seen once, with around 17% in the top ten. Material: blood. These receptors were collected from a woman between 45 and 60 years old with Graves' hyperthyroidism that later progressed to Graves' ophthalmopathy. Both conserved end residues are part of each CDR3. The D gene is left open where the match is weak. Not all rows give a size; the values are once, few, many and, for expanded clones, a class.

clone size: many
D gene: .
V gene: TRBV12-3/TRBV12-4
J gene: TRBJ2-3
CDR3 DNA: TGTGCCAGCTCGCCAGGGGGGCCAGATACGCAGTATTTT
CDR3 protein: CASSPGGPDTQYF

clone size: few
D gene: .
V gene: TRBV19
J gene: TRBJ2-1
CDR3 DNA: TGTGCCAGTAACCCCGGGACGGTAAACAATGAGCAGTTCTTC
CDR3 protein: CASNPGTVNNEQFF

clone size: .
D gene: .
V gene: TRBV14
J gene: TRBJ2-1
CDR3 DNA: TGTGCCAGCAGCCAAGTGTGGAGCCCATTAGCCCAGTTCTTC
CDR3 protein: CASSQVWSPLAQFF

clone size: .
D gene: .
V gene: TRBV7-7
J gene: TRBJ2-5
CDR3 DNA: TGTGCTAGCAGCCCGGCGCGCGAGGAGACCCAGTACTTC
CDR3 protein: CASSPAREETQYF

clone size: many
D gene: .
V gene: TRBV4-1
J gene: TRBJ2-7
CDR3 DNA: TGCGCCAGCGGCCCAGGACCCTCCTACGAGCAGTACTTC
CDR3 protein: CASGPGPSYEQYF

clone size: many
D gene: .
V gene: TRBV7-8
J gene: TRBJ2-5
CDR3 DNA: TGTGCCAGCAGCTTAGGGGGACACTTGAAAGAGACCCAGTACTTC
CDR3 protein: CASSLGGHLKETQYF

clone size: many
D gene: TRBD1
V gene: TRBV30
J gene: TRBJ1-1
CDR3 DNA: TGTGCCTGCTTACAGGGGTTGACTGAAGCTTTCTTT
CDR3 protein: CACLQGLTEAFF

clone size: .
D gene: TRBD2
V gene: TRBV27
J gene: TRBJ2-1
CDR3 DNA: TGTGCCAGCAGTCTTCCGGGGGGGGGCTACAATGAGCAGTCCTTC
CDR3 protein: CASSLPGGGYNEQSF

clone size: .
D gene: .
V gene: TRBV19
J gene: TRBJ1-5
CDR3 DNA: TGTGCCAGTAATGACAGGAGAGGTTTAAATCAGCCCCAGCATTTT
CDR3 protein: CASNDRRGLNQPQHF

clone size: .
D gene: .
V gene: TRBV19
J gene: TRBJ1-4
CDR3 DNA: TGTGCCAGTAGTGCCGGGACTGATTATGAAAAACTGTTTTTT
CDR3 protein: CASSAGTDYEKLFF

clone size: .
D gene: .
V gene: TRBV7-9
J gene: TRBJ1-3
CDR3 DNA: TGTGCCAGCACCCCGGGGCCTAGCTCTGGAAACACCATATATTTT
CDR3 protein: CASTPGPSSGNTIYF

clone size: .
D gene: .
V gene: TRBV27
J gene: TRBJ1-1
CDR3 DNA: TGTGCCAGCAGTCCGCTTCGAACCGGGACTTATACTGAAGCTTTCTTT
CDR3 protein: CASSPLRTGTYTEAFF

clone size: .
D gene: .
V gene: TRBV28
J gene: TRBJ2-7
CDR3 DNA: TGTGCCAGCAGTTGGTGGCCAGGGTACCACGAGCAGTACTTC
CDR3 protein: CASSWWPGYHEQYF

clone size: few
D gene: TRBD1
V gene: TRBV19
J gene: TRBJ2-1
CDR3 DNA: TGTGCCACCCTGGACAGGGACTACAATGAGCAGTTCTTC
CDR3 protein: CATLDRDYNEQFF

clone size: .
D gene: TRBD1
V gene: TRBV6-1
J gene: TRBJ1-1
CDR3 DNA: TGTGCCAGCACCCCACAGGGGGCTGACACTGAAGCTTTCTTT
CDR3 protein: CASTPQGADTEAFF

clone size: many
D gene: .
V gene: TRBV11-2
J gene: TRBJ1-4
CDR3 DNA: TGTGCCAGCAGCGGGGGCGGCCTAAATAATGAAAAACTGTTTTTT
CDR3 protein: CASSGGGLNNEKLFF

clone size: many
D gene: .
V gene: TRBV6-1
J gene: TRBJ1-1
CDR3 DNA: TGTGCCAGCAGTGGGACAATGATGAACACTGAAGCTTTCTTT
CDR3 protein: CASSGTMMNTEAFF

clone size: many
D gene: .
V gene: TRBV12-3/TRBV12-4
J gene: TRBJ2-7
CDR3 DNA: TGTGCCAGCAGTTCCTTCAGGGTCGACGAGCAGTACTTC
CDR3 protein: CASSSFRVDEQYF

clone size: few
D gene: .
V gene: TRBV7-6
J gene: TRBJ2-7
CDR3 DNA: TGTGCCAGCAGCTTATCAGGAACGGGACCCTACGAGCAGTACTTC
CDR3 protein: CASSLSGTGPYEQYF

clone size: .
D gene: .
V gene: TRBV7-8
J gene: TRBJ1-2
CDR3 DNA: TGTGCCAGCAGCGCGACAGAGCCCTATGGCTACACCTTC
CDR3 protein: CASSATEPYGYTF

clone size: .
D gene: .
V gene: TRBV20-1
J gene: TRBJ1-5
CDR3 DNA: TGCAGTGCTAGAGGGGGGGGTTCGCCCCAGCATTTT
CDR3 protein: CSARGGGSPQHF

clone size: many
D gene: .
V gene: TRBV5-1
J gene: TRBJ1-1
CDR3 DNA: TGCGCCAGCAGCCAAGGACAGTTGGCTTTCTTT
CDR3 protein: CASSQGQLAFF